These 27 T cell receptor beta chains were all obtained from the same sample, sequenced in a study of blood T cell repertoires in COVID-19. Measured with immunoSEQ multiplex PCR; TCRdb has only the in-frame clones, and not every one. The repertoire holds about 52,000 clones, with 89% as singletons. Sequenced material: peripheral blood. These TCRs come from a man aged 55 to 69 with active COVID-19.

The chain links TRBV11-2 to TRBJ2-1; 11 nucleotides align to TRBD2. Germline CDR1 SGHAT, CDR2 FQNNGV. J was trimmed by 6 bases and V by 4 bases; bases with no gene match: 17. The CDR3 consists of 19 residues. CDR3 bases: TGTGCCAGCAGCTACGGACTAGCGGGCCCTAGCCCGGCAGGCAATGAGCAGTTCTTC. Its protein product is CASSYGLAGPSPAGNEQFF.

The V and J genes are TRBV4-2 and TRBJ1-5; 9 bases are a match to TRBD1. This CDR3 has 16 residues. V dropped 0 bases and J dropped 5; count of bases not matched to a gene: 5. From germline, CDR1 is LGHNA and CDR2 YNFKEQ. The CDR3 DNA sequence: TGTGCCAGCAGCCAAGATAGGGACAGGGTCTATCAGCCCCAGCATTTT. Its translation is CASSQDRDRVYQPQHF.

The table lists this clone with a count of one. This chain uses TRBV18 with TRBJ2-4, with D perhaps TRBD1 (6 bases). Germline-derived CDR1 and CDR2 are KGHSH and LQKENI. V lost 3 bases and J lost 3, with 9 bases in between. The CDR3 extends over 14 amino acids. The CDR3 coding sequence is TGTGCCAGCTCACCGACAGGAAACAAAAACATTCAGTACTTC. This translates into CASSPTGNKNIQYF.

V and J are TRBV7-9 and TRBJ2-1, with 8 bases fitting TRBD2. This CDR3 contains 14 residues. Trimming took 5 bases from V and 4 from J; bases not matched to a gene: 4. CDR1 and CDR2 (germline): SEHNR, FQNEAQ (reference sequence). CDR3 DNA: TGTGCCAGCAGCCCGGCTAGCGGGTACAATGAGCAGTTCTTC. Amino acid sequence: CASSPASGYNEQFF.

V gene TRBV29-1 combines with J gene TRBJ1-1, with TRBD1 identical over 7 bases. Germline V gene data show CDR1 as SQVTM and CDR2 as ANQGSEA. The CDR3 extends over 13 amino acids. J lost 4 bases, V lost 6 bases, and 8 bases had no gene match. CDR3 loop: CSVHQGVGTEAFF. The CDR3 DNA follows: TGCAGCGTCCACCAGGGGGTAGGCACTGAAGCTTTCTTT.

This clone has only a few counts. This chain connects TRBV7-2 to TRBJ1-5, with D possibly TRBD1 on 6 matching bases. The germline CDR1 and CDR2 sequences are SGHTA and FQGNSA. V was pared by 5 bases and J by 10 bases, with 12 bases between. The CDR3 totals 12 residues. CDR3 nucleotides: TGTGCCAGCAGCGAACAGGGACAACCCCAGCATTTT. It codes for CASSEQGQPQHF.

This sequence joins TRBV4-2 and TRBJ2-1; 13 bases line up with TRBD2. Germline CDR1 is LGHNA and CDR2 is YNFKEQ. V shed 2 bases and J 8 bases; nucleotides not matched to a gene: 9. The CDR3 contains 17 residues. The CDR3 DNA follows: TGTGCCAGCAGCCAAACCCGGACTAGCGGGAGCGACGATGAGCAGTTCTTC. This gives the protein CASSQTRTSGSDDEQFF.

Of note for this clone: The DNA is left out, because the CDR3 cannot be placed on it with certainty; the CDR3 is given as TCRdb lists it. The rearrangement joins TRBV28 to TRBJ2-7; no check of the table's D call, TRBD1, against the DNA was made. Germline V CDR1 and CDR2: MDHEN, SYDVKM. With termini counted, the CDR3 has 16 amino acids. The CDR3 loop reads CASSLKPVWGTGTHDF.

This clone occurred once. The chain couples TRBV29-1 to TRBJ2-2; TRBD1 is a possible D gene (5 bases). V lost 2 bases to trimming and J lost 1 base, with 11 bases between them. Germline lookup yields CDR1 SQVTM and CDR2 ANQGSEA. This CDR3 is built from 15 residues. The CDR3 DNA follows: TGCAGCGTTGAATCTGACAGTGAGAACACCGGGGAGCTGTTTTTT. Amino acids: CSVESDSENTGELFF.

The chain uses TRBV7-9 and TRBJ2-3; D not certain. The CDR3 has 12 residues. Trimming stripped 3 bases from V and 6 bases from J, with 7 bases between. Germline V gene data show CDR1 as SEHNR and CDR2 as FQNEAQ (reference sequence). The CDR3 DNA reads TGTGCCAGCAGCTTTAGTTTGGATACGCAGTATTTT. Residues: CASSFSLDTQYF.

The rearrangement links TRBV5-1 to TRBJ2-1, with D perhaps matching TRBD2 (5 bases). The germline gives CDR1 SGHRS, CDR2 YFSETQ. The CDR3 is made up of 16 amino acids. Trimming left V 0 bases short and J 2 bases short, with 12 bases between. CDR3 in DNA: TGCGCCAGCAGCTTGGAAGGACTTGGGACCTACAATGAGCAGTTCTTC. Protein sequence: CASSLEGLGTYNEQFF.

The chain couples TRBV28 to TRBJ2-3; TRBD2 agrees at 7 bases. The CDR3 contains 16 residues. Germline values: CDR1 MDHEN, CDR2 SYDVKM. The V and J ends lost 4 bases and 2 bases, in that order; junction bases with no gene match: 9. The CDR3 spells CASSWPLAGFTDTQYF. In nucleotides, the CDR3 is TGTGCCAGCAGTTGGCCGTTAGCGGGTTTCACAGATACGCAGTATTTT.

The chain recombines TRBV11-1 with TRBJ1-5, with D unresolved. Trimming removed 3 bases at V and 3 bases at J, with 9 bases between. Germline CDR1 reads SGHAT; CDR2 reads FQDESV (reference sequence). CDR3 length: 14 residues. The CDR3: CASSLSMNNQPQHF. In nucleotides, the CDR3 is TGTGCCAGCAGCTTGAGTATGAACAATCAGCCCCAGCATTTT.

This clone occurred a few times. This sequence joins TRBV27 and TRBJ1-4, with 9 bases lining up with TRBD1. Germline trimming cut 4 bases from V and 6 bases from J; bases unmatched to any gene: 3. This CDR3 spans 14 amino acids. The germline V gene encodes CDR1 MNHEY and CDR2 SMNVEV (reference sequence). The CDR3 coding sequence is TGTGCCAGCAGTTACAGGGGGCGCTATGAAAAACTGTTTTTT. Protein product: CASSYRGRYEKLFF.

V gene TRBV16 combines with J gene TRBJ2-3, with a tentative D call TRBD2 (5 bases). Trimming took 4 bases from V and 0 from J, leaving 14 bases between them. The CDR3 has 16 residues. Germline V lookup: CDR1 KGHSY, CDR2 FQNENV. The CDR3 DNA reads TGTGCCAGCAGCCGGACGCGGGCAGTGAGCACAGATACGCAGTATTTT. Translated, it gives CASSRTRAVSTDTQYF.

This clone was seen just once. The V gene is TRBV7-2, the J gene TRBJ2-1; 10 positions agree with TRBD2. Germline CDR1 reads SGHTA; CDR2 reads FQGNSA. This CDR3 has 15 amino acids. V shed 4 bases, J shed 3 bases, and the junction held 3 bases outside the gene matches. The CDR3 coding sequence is TGTGCCAGCAGCTCGACTAGCGGGCTCTACAATGAGCAGTTCTTC. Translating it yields CASSSTSGLYNEQFF.

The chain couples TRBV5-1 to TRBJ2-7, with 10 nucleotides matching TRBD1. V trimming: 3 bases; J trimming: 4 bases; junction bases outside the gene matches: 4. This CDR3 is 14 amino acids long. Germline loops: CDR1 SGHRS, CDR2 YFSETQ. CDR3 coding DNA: TGCGCCAGCAGCTCGACAGGGGGCACTTACGAGCAGTACTTC. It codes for CASSSTGGTYEQYF.

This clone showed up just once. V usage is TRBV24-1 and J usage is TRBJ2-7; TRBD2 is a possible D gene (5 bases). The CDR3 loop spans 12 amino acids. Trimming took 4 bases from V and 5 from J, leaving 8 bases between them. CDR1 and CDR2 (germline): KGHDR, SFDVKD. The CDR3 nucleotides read TGTGCCACCAGTGACTGGAGGAACGAGCAGTACTTC. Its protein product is CATSDWRNEQYF.

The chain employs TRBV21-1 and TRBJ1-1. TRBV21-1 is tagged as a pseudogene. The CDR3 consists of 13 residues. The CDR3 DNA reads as TGTGCCAGCACTGGAGTTGGAAACACTGAAGCTTTCTTT. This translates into CASTGVGNTEAFF.

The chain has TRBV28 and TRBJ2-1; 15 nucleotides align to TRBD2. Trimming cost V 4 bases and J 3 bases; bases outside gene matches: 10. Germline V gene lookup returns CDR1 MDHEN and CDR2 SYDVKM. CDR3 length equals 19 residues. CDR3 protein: CASSSPGLAGGQVYNEQFF. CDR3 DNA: TGTGCCAGCAGTTCACCGGGACTAGCGGGAGGTCAAGTCTACAATGAGCAGTTCTTC.

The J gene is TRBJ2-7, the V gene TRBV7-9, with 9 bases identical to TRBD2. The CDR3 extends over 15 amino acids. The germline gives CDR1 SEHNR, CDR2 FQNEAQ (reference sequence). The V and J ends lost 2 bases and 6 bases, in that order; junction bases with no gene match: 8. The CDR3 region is CASSLTGTSRREQYF. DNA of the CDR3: TGTGCCAGCAGCTTAACCGGGACTAGCCGACGCGAGCAGTACTTC.

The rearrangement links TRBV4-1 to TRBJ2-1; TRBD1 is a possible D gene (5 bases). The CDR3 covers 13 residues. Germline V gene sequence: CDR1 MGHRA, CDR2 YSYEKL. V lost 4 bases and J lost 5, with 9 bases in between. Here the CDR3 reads CASSPQENNEQFF. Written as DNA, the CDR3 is TGCGCCAGCAGCCCACAGGAAAACAATGAGCAGTTCTTC.

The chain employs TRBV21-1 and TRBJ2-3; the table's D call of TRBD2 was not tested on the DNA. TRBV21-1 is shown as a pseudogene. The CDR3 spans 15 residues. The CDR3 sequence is CASSTGLADTDTQYF. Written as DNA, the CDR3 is TGTGCCAGCAGCACGGGACTAGCGGACACAGATACGCAGTATTTT.

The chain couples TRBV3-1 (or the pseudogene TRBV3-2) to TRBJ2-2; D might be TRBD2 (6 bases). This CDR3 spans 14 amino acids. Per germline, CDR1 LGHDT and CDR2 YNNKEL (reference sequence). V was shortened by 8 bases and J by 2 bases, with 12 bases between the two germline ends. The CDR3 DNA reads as TGTGCCAGCGGAAGGGGAGGCAACACCGGGGAGCTGTTTTTT. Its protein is CASGRGGNTGELFF.

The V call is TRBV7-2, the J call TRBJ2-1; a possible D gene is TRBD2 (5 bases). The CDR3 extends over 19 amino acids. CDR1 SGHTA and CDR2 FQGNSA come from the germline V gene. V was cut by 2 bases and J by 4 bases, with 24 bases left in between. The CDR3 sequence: CASSLYRMRAFNSYNEQFF. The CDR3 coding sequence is TGTGCCAGCAGCTTATACCGAATGCGGGCCTTCAACAGTTACAATGAGCAGTTCTTC.

The CDR3: CASSLLERERFYNEQFF. The CDR3 DNA is TGCGCCAGCAGCCTCCTTGAGCGGGAGAGGTTCTACAATGAGCAGTTCTTC. The chain has TRBV4-1 and TRBJ2-1; 8 bases match TRBD2. Germline V gene sequence: CDR1 MGHRA, CDR2 YSYEKL. With V trimmed by 4 bases and J by 3 bases, 11 bases remained unmatched. CDR3 length equals 17 residues.

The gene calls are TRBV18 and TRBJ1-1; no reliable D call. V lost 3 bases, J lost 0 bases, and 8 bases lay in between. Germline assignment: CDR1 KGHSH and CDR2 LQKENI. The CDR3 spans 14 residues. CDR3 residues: CASSPSHLNTEAFF. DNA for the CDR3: TGTGCCAGCTCACCGTCACACCTGAACACTGAAGCTTTCTTT.